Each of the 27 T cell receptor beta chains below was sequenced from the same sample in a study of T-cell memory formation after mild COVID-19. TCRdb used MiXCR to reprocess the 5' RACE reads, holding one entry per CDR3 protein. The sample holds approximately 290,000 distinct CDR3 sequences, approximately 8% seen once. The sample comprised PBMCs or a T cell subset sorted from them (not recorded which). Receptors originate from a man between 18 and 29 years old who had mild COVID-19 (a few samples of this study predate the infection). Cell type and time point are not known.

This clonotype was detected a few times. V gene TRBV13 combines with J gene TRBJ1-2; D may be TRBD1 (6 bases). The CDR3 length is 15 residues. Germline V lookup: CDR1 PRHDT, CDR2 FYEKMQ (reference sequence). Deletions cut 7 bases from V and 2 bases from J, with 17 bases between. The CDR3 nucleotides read TGTGCCAGCACCCTCTGGGGGGGCCAAAACTATGGCTACACCTTC. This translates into CASTLWGGQNYGYTF.

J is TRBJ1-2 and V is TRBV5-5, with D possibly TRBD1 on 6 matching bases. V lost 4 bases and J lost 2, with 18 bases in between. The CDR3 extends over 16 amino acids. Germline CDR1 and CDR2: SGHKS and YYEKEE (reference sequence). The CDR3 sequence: CASSLEGHRANYGYTF. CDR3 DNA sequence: TGTGCCAGCAGCCTGGAGGGCCACAGGGCAAACTATGGCTACACCTTC.

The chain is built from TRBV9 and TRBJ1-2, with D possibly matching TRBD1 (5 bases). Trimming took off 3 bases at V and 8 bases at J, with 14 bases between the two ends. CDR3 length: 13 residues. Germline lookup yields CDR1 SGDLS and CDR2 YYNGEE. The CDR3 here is CASSEAGNWGYTF. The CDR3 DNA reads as TGTGCCAGCAGCGAGGCAGGGAATTGGGGCTACACCTTC.

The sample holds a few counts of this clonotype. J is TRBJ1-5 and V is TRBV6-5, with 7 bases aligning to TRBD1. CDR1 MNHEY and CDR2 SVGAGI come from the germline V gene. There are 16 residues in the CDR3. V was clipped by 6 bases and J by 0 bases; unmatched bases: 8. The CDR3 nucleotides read TGTGCCAGCAGGAGAACACAGGGGCATAGCAATCAGCCCCAGCATTTT. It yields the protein CASRRTQGHSNQPQHF.

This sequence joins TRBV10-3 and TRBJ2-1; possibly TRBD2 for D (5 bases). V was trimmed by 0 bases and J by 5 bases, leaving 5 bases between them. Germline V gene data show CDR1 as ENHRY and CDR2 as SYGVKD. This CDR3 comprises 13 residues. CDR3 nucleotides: TGTGCCATCAGTGAGTCGGGAGACAATGAGCAGTTCTTC. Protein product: CAISESGDNEQFF.

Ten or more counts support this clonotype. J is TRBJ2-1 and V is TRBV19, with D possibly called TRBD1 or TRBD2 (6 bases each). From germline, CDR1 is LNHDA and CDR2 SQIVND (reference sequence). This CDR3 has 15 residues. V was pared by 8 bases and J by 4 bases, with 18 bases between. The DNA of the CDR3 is TGTGCCAGTGACCGCGGGACAACGAATTACAATGAGCAGTTCTTC. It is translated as CASDRGTTNYNEQFF.

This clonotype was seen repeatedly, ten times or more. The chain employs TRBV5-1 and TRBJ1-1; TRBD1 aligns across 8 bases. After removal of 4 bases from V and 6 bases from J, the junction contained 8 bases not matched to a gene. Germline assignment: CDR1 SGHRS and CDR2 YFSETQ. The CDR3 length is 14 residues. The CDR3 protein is CASSEQGGRAEAFF. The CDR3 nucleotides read TGCGCCAGCAGCGAACAGGGGGGCAGGGCTGAAGCTTTCTTT.

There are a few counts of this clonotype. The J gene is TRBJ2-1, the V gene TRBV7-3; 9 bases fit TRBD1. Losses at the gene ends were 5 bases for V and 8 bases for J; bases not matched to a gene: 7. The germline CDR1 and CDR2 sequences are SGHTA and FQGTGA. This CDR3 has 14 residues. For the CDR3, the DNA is TGTGCCAGCAGCCCTGGGACAGGGACCCATGAGCAGTTCTTC. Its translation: CASSPGTGTHEQFF.

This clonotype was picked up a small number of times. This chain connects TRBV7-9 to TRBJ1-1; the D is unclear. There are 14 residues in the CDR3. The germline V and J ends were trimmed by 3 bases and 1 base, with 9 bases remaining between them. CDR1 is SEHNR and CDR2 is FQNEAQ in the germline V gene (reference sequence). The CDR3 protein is CASSFVRSNTEAFF. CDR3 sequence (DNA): TGTGCCAGCAGCTTCGTTAGGTCGAACACTGAAGCTTTCTTT.

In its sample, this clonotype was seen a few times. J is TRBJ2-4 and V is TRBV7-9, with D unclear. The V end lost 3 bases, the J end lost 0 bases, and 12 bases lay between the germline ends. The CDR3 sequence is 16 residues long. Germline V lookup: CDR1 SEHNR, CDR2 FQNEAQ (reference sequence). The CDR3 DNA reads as TGTGCCAGCAGCTTTTTAGGGTCGCTAGCCAAAAACATTCAGTACTTC. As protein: CASSFLGSLAKNIQYF.

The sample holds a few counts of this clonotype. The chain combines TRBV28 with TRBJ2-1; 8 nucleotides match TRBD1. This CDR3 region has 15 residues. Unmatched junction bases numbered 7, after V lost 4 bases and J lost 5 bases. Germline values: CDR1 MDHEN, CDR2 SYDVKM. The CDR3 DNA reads TGTGCCAGCAGTTCATCCGGGACAGGAAACAATGAGCAGTTCTTC. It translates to CASSSSGTGNNEQFF.

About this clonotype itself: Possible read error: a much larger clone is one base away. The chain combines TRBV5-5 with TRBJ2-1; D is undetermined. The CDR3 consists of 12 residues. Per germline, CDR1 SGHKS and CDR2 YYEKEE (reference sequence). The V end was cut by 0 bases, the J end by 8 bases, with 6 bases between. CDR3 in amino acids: CASSLAVYEQFF. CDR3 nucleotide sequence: TGTGCCAGCAGCTTGGCGGTTTATGAGCAGTTCTTC.

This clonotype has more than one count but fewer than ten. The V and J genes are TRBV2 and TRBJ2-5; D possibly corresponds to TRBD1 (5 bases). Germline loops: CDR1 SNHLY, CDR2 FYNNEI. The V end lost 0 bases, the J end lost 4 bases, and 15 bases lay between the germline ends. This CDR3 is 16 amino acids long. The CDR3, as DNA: TGTGCCAGCAGTGAAGCTCCAGGGTTAGGATCAGAGACCCAGTACTTC. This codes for CASSEAPGLGSETQYF.

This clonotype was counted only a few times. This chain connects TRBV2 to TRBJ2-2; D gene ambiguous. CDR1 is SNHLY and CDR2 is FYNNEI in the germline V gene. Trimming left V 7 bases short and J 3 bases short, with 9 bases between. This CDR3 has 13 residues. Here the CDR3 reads CASKQAYTGELFF. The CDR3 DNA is TGTGCCAGCAAGCAGGCCTACACCGGGGAGCTGTTTTTT.

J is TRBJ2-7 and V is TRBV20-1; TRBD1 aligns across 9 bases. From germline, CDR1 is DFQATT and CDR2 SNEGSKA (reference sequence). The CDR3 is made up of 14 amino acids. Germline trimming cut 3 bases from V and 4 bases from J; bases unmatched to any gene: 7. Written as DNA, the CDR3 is TGCAGTGCTAGTTCTGGACAGGGGTTGTACGAGCAGTACTTC. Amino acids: CSASSGQGLYEQYF.

CDR3: CSVEGNTADTQYF. The CDR3 coding sequence is TGCAGCGTTGAAGGGAACACGGCAGATACGCAGTATTTT. The V call is TRBV29-1, the J call TRBJ2-3; D gene uncertain. In germline, CDR1 is SQVTM, CDR2 ANQGSEA. This CDR3 spans 13 amino acids. Trimming left V 1 base short and J 4 bases short, with 9 bases between.

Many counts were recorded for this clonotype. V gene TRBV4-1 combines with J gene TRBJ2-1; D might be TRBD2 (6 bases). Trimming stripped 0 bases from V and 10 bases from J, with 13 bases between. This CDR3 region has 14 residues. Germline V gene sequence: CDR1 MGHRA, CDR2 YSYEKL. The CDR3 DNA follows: TGCGCCAGCAGCCAAGACCGGCTCGGGGGAGAGCAGTTCTTC. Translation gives CASSQDRLGGEQFF.

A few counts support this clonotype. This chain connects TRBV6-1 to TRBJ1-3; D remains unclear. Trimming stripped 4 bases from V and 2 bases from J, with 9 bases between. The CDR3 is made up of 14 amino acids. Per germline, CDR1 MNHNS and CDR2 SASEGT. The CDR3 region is CASSAMSTGNTIYF. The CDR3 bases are TGTGCCAGCAGTGCAATGAGTACTGGAAACACCATATATTTT.

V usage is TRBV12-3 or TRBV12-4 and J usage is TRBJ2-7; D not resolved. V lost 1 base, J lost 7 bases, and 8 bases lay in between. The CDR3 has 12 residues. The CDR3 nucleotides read TGTGCCAGCAGTTTAGTTGTCGGAGAGCAGTACTTC. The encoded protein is CASSLVVGEQYF.

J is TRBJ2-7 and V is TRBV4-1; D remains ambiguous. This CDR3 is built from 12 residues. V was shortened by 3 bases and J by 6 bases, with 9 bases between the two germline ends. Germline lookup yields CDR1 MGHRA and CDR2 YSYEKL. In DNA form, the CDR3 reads TGCGCCAGCAGCCACCCACGCGGCGAGCAGTACGTC. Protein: CASSHPRGEQYV.

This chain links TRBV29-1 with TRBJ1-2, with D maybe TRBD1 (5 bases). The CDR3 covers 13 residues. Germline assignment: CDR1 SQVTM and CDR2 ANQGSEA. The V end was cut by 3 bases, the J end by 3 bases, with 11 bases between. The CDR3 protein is CSVDDGGDYGYTF. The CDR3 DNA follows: TGCAGCGTTGACGACGGGGGAGACTATGGCTACACCTTC.

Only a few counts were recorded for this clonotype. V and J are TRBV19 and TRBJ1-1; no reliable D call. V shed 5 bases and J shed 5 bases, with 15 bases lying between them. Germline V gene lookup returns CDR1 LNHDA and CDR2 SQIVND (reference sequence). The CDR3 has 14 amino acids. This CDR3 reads CASSLLDRETEAFF. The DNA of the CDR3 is TGTGCCAGTAGTTTATTAGACCGTGAAACTGAAGCTTTCTTT.

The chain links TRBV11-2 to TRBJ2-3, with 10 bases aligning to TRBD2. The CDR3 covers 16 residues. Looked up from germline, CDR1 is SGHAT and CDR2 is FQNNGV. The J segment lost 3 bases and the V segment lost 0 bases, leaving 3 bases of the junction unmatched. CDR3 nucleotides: TGTGCCAGCAGCTTAGAGACTAGCGGGTCAACAGATACGCAGTATTTT. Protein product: CASSLETSGSTDTQYF. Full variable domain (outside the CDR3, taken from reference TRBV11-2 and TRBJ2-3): EAGVAQSPRYKIIEKRQSVAFWCNPISGHATLYWYQQILGQGPKLLIQFQNNGVVDDSQLPKDRFSAERLKGVDSTLKIQPAKLEDSAVYLCASSLETSGSTDTQYFGPGTRLTVL.

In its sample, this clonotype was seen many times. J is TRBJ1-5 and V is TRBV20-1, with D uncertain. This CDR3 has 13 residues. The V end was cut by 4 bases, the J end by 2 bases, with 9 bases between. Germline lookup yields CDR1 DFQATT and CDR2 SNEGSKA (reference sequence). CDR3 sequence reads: CSAKREGNQPQHF. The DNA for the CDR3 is TGCAGTGCTAAGAGAGAGGGCAATCAGCCCCAGCATTTT.

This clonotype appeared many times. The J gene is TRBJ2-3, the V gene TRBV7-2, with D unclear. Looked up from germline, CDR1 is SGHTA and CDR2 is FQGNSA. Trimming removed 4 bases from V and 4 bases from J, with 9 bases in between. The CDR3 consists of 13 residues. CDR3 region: CASSSVDADTQYF. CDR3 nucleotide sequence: TGTGCCAGCAGCTCTGTGGATGCAGATACGCAGTATTTT.

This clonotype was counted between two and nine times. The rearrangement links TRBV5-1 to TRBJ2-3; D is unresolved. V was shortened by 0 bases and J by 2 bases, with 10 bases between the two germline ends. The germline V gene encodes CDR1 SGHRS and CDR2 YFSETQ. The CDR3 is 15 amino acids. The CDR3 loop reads CASSLGVDFTDTQYF. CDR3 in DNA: TGCGCCAGCAGCTTGGGGGTAGACTTCACAGATACGCAGTATTTT.

The CDR3 sequence: CASSVEASPETQYF. CDR3 in DNA: TGTGCCAGCAGCGTAGAGGCTAGCCCTGAGACCCAGTACTTC. The rearrangement links TRBV9 to TRBJ2-5; TRBD2 is a possible D gene (5 bases). V shed 0 bases and J shed 5 bases, with 11 bases lying between them. From germline, CDR1 is SGDLS and CDR2 YYNGEE. The CDR3 sequence is 14 residues long.